This T cell receptor (beta chain) is from a study of metastatic and nonmetastatic thyroid tumors. Study details: For malignant and benign thyroid patients, tumor or nodule tissue and blood were the sources whose repertoires were compared.

Findings of the study overall: The reported finding was significantly higher TCR beta diversity in malignant thyroid tumors relative to benign nodules, in blood and tumor.

Of note for this clone: Its target is unknown. One end of the junction is discordant with germline, which a read error may explain.

This CDR3 spans 14 amino acids. Per the germline V gene, CDR1 is MNHNS and CDR2 is SASEGT. As originally analysed: Differences in CDR3 between clinicopathological groups were drawn on to build a classifier intended to discriminate distant-metastatic papillary thyroid cancer patients. TCRdb re-called the PCR reads via MiXCR. These V and J calls rely on TCRdb rather than the paper's analysis. The sample shows 25,000 to 35,000 clones, about 32% of them seen only once. Thyroid surgery had not been preceded by any treatment in any patient. Material: blood. The chain combines TRBV6-1 with TRBJ1-2; D ambiguous. The receptor comes from a female donor with papillary thyroid cancer or a benign thyroid nodule (not recorded which). Some clones in this sample may be carry-over from other donors' samples. The CDR3 DNA reads TGTGCCAGCAAGGAAGTGTCATTTAACTATGTCTACACCTTC. As protein: CASKEVSFNYVYTF.